This TCR beta chain was recorded in a study of shared clonotypes between healthy human individuals. TCRdb's copy holds only in-frame clones and misses some; the assay was immunoSEQ multiplex PCR. The data contain millions of clones, just over 90% of them singletons. Per the germline V gene, CDR1 is MGHDK and CDR2 is SYGVNS. V was clipped by 0 bases and J by 4 bases; unmatched bases: 8. This CDR3 is built from 17 residues. The sequenced sample was naive CD4+ T cells sorted from blood. Subset noted: CD45RA+ positively selected. The chain combines TRBV25-1 with TRBJ2-5, with 10 bases fitting TRBD2. The clonotype originates from a young man in good health. CDR3 amino acids: CASSEYRGLAGGETQYF. The CDR3 DNA reads as TGTGCCAGCAGTGAATATCGGGGGTTAGCGGGAGGAGAGACCCAGTACTTC.